The present entry profiles one T cell receptor (beta chain) with its context. The repertoire was sequenced with immunoSEQ multiplex PCR; TCRdb's copy has only in-frame clones and lacks some. Among some 41,000 clones listed, about nine tenths were seen once. The data stem from a study of blood T cell repertoires in COVID-19. In germline, CDR1 is WSHSY, CDR2 SAAADI. The CDR3 contains 14 residues. The ends were cut back, 6 bases at V and 4 bases at J, with 12 bases in the middle. This chain links TRBV10-2 with TRBJ2-2; weak D call: TRBD2 (6 bases). The clonotype comes from a woman aged 80 or older with active COVID-19. The sample was peripheral blood. CDR3 in amino acids: CASSPAGLTGELFF. DNA for the CDR3: TGCGCCAGCAGCCCGGCGGGGCTCACCGGGGAGCTGTTTTTT.